The 19 T cell receptor beta chains presented below share a single source sample, sequenced in a study of blood T cell repertoires in COVID-19. Sequencing was performed with immunoSEQ multiplex PCR; in TCRdb, only in-frame clones are kept and a portion is missing. The sample holds around 300,000 clones, about nine tenths seen once. Sequences were obtained from PBMCs or T cells enriched from blood (not recorded which). These receptors all come from a woman between 45 and 60 years old who had recovered from COVID-19.

This clone turned up a few times. This rearrangement joins TRBV7-2 to TRBJ2-6, with 7 nucleotides matching TRBD1. CDR3 size: 18 residues. Germline values: CDR1 SGHTA, CDR2 FQGNSA. V lost 2 bases to trimming and J lost 4 bases; unmatched junction nucleotides: 11. CDR3 sequence: CASSLTPGQARGANVLTF. DNA for the CDR3: TGTGCCAGCAGCTTAACCCCCGGACAGGCACGGGGGGCCAACGTCCTGACTTTC.

V gene TRBV21-1 combines with J gene TRBJ2-6; the table's D gene call, TRBD2, was not cross checked with the DNA. TRBV21-1 corresponds to a pseudogene. The CDR3 runs 15 residues. Here the CDR3 reads CASSEGVPGANVLTF. The CDR3 nucleotides read TGTGCCAGCAGCGAGGGAGTTCCCGGGGCCAACGTCCTGACTTTC.

This clone was counted once. This sequence joins TRBV9 and TRBJ1-1; TRBD1 matches at 9 bases. Germline CDR1 reads SGDLS; CDR2 reads YYNGEE. This CDR3 region has 14 residues. With V trimmed by 4 bases and J by 11 bases, 12 bases remained unmatched. The CDR3, as DNA: TGTGCCAGCAGCCCACACCCCGGGACAGGGTTGGCTTTCTTT. It yields the protein CASSPHPGTGLAFF.

This sequence joins TRBV5-1 and TRBJ1-4; D gene ambiguous. CDR1 and CDR2 from the germline V gene are SGHRS and YFSETQ. This CDR3 spans 11 amino acids. V lost 5 bases, J lost 7 bases, and 6 bases lay in between. CDR3 residues: CASRGGEKLFF. The CDR3 nucleotides are TGCGCCAGCAGAGGCGGTGAAAAACTGTTTTTT.

Notes on this clone: A much larger clone lies one base from this, so it may be a read error. The chain is built from TRBV6-5 and TRBJ2-1, with 11 bases fitting TRBD1. The V segment lost 5 bases and the J segment 3 bases; nucleotides outside the gene matches: 3. Germline V gene lookup returns CDR1 MNHEY and CDR2 SVGAGI. The CDR3 is made up of 15 amino acids. The CDR3 region has the DNA TGTGCCAGCAGTCCCGGGACAGGGGGCTACAATGAGCAGTTCTTC. This gives the protein CASSPGTGGYNEQFF.

The chain recombines TRBV18 with TRBJ2-5; weak D call: TRBD2 (6 bases). Germline assignment: CDR1 KGHSH and CDR2 LQKENI. V dropped 5 bases and J dropped 2 bases, with 15 bases sitting between them. The CDR3 loop spans 15 amino acids. The CDR3 coding sequence is TGTGCCAGCTCAAAGTCAGCGGGTTTACAAGAGACCCAGTACTTC. As protein: CASSKSAGLQETQYF.

Only one count was recorded for this clone. The chain has TRBV5-6 and TRBJ1-2, with 7 bases aligning to TRBD1. The CDR3 loop spans 16 amino acids. With V trimmed by 0 bases and J by 0 bases, 5 bases remained unmatched. Germline V gene sequence: CDR1 SGHDT, CDR2 YYEEEE. The CDR3 sequence: CASSLVRDSPNYGYTF. DNA for the CDR3: TGTGCCAGCAGCTTGGTGAGGGACAGTCCTAACTATGGCTACACCTTC.

The chain is built from TRBV9 and TRBJ2-1; TRBD2 might be the D (6 bases). The CDR3 extends over 15 amino acids. Germline values: CDR1 SGDLS, CDR2 YYNGEE. V was shortened by 0 bases and J by 5 bases, with 12 bases between the two germline ends. DNA of the CDR3: TGTGCCAGCAGCGTAGAGGACTACCGCAACAATGAGCAGTTCTTC. It translates to CASSVEDYRNNEQFF.

The genes are TRBV11-2 and TRBJ2-2; 7 bases map to TRBD1. The junction had 5 bases not matched to a gene; V was cut back by 4 bases and J by 6 bases. CDR1 is SGHAT and CDR2 is FQNNGV in the germline V gene. The CDR3 runs 14 residues. Written as DNA, the CDR3 is TGTGCCAGCAGCTACCGGACAGGTCCCGGGGAGCTGTTTTTT. It encodes CASSYRTGPGELFF.

The rearrangement uses TRBV28 and TRBJ1-1; 7 bases match TRBD1. This CDR3 has 12 amino acids. Germline V lookup: CDR1 MDHEN, CDR2 SYDVKM. J gave up 11 bases and V 8 bases, and 11 bases lay outside the gene matches. The CDR3 sequence: CASGKRQGMAFF. In DNA, the CDR3 is TGTGCCAGCGGAAAGCGACAGGGAATGGCTTTCTTT.

The CDR3 loop reads CASIPPGPPTEAFF. The DNA of the CDR3 is TGTGCCAGCATCCCTCCAGGTCCCCCCACTGAAGCTTTCTTT. The gene calls are TRBV28 and TRBJ1-1, with unresolved D. The V and J ends lost 7 bases and 4 bases respectively, with 16 bases between them. The CDR3 contains 14 residues. Looked up from germline, CDR1 is MDHEN and CDR2 is SYDVKM. Full variable domain (outside the CDR3, taken from reference TRBV28 and TRBJ1-1): DVKVTQSSRYLVKRTGEKVFLECVQDMDHENMFWYRQDPGLGLRLIYFSYDVKMKEKGDIPEGYSVSREKKERFSLILESASTNQTSMYLCASIPPGPPTEAFFGQGTRLTVV.

This clone was counted once. The chain recombines TRBV3-1 (or the pseudogene TRBV3-2) with TRBJ2-1, with D possibly being TRBD1 (5 bases). Trimming shortened V by 0 bases and J by 6 bases, and 21 bases separated the two germline ends. Germline lookup yields CDR1 LGHDT and CDR2 YNNKEL (reference sequence). CDR3 length: 18 residues. CDR3 region: CASSQDNRNARRSNEQFF. The CDR3 DNA reads as TGTGCCAGCAGCCAAGACAACAGGAACGCTAGACGGTCCAATGAGCAGTTCTTC.

V and J are TRBV5-5 and TRBJ1-3, with D possibly matching TRBD1 (5 bases). CDR3 length: 16 residues. CDR1 SGHKS and CDR2 YYEKEE come from the germline V gene (reference sequence). Trimming took 4 bases from V and 2 from J, leaving 16 bases between them. The CDR3 loop reads CASSRVDRSPGNTIYF. In DNA, the CDR3 is TGTGCCAGCAGCCGAGTTGACAGAAGTCCTGGAAACACCATATATTTT. Together with reference TRBV5-5 and TRBJ1-3, the CDR3 gives the full variable domain: DAGVTQSPTHLIKTRGQQVTLRCSPISGHKSVSWYQQVLGQGPQFIFQYYEKEERGRGNFPDRFSARQFPNYSSELNVNALLLGDSALYLCASSRVDRSPGNTIYFGEGSWLTVV.

Here the CDR3 DNA reads TGTGCCAGTAGTATGTCTAGCGGGAGTTTTACCGGGGAGCTGTTTTTT. Its translation: CASSMSSGSFTGELFF. V is TRBV19 and J is TRBJ2-2, with 10 nucleotides matching TRBD2. CDR1 and CDR2 from the germline V gene are LNHDA and SQIVND (reference sequence). V lost 3 bases, J lost 5 bases, and 6 bases stayed unmatched. This CDR3 has 16 residues.

This clone was counted once. This chain uses TRBV25-1 with TRBJ1-1; D is unresolved. This CDR3 has 15 amino acids. Germline V lookup: CDR1 MGHDK, CDR2 SYGVNS. Trimming took 3 bases from V and 0 from J, leaving 11 bases between them. The CDR3 nucleotides are TGTGCCAGCAGTGAGGGAGACGGAGTGAACACTGAAGCTTTCTTT. It specifies CASSEGDGVNTEAFF.

The rearrangement uses TRBV15 and TRBJ2-5; D possibly corresponds to TRBD2 (6 bases). This CDR3 is built from 17 residues. V lost 3 bases to trimming and J lost 5 bases, with 22 bases between them. Germline CDR1 reads LNHNV; CDR2 reads YYDKDF (reference sequence). The CDR3 DNA sequence: TGTGCCACCAGCAGTTCTCCCGGGGGTATAGGTCGGGAGACCCAGTACTTC. Protein: CATSSSPGGIGRETQYF.

The J gene is TRBJ2-3, the V gene TRBV7-2; 9 bases line up with TRBD1. Per the germline V gene, CDR1 is SGHTA and CDR2 is FQGNSA. The V gene end was trimmed by 1 base and the J gene end by 0 bases; junction bases not matched to a gene: 5. This CDR3 region has 17 residues. The CDR3, as DNA: TGTGCCAGCAGCTTAGGGGGACAGGGTCCTAGCACAGATACGCAGTATTTT. This translates into CASSLGGQGPSTDTQYF.

This sequence joins TRBV5-8 and TRBJ1-2; D not resolved. V was clipped by 4 bases and J by 4 bases, with 11 bases between them. Per the germline V gene, CDR1 is SGHTS and CDR2 is YDEGEE. The CDR3 totals 13 residues. CDR3 amino acids: CASSRRETYGYTF. The CDR3 DNA reads TGTGCCAGCAGCCGCCGGGAGACCTATGGCTACACCTTC.

The chain is built from TRBV28 and TRBJ2-5; D perhaps matches TRBD2 (5 bases). The V end lost 7 bases, the J end lost 1 base, and 10 bases lay between the germline ends. The CDR3 has 13 residues. Germline CDR1 is MDHEN and CDR2 is SYDVKM. The CDR3 DNA reads as TGTGCCAGCAACCCAGCGGCCCAAGAGACCCAGTACTTC. Its translation is CASNPAAQETQYF.